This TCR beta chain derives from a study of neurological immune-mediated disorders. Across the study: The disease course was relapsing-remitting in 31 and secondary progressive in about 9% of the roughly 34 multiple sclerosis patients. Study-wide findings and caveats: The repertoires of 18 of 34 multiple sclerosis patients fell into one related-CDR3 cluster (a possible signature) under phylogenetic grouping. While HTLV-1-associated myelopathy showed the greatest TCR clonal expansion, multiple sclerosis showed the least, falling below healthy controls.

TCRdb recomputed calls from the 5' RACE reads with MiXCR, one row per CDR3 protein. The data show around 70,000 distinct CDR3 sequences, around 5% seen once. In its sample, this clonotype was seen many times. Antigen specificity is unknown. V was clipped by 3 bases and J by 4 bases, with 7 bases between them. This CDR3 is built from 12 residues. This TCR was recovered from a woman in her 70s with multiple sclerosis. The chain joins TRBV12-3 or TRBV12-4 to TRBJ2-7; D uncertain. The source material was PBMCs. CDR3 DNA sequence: TGTGCCAGCAGTTTGACATCTTACGAGCAGTACTTC. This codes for CASSLTSYEQYF.